What follows are 11 T cell receptor beta chains derived from one specimen sequenced in a study of blood T cell repertoires in COVID-19. Method: immunoSEQ multiplex PCR; TCRdb's copy keeps in-frame clones and lacks some. The repertoire has about 110,000 clones, approximately 81% of them found once; the top ten carry around 1.5%. The sequencing input was peripheral blood. The receptor source for this set is a middle-aged man with acute or convalescent COVID-19.

In its sample, this clone was seen a few times. V usage is TRBV4-2 and J usage is TRBJ1-5, with D tentatively TRBD1 (5 bases). Trimming left V 3 bases short and J 3 bases short, with 15 bases between. CDR3 length: 16 residues. The germline V gene encodes CDR1 LGHNA and CDR2 YNFKEQ. CDR3: CASSHTLNRSNQPQHF. The DNA of the CDR3 is TGTGCCAGCAGCCACACACTAAACAGGTCCAATCAGCCCCAGCATTTT.

V usage is TRBV19 and J usage is TRBJ1-6, with D possibly being TRBD1 (5 bases). With 5 bases removed from V and 15 bases from J, the gap between germline ends came to 20 bases. The germline gives CDR1 LNHDA, CDR2 SQIVND (reference sequence). The CDR3 is 14 residues long. CDR3 in DNA: TGTGCCAGTAGTCTACGGGGGGACCCCGGATACCTCCACTTT. Residues: CASSLRGDPGYLHF.

The chain employs TRBV11-3 and TRBJ2-3; 8 bases line up with TRBD1. J gave up 3 bases and V 4 bases, and 3 bases lay outside the gene matches. The CDR3 extends over 14 amino acids. From germline, CDR1 is SGHNT and CDR2 YENEEA. Written as DNA, the CDR3 is TGTGCCAGCAGCTCCCGGACAGGGACAGATACGCAGTATTTT. It translates to CASSSRTGTDTQYF.

This chain uses TRBV12-3 or TRBV12-4 with TRBJ2-2; possible D gene TRBD1, 6 bases. The length of the CDR3 is 13 residues. The V end was cut by 6 bases, the J end by 1 base, with 6 bases between. CDR3 nucleotides: TGTGCCAGCAGACAGGGGAACACCGGGGAGCTGTTTTTT. Translated: CASRQGNTGELFF.

Only a few counts were recorded for this clone. The V call is TRBV5-1, the J call TRBJ2-2; 8 nucleotides line up with TRBD2. CDR3 size: 17 residues. The trim removed 0 bases at V and 7 bases at J, leaving 11 bases unmatched. Germline CDR1 reads SGHRS; CDR2 reads YFSETQ. CDR3 nucleotide sequence: TGCGCCAGCAGCTTGGCCGTGAGGACGAGCGGGAGCGGGGAGCTGTTTTTT. Its protein is CASSLAVRTSGSGELFF.

The chain employs TRBV28 and TRBJ2-1; 9 nucleotides align to TRBD1. From germline, CDR1 is MDHEN and CDR2 SYDVKM. With 5 bases clipped from V and 4 bases from J, the junction kept 9 bases outside the gene matches. This CDR3 has 16 residues. CDR3 DNA: TGTGCCAGCAGTAAGAACCGGGACAGGGAGTACAATGAGCAGTTCTTC. Its translation: CASSKNRDREYNEQFF.

The table lists this clone with a count of one. This chain joins TRBV5-4 and TRBJ1-3; 10 bases map to TRBD1. This CDR3 comprises 15 residues. V trimming: 4 bases; J trimming: 2 bases; junction bases outside the gene matches: 3. Germline V lookup: CDR1 SGHNT, CDR2 YYREEE (reference sequence). The CDR3 DNA sequence: TGTGCCAGCAGCCTCGGGACAGGGGCTGGAAACACCATATATTTT. Protein product: CASSLGTGAGNTIYF.

The chain carries TRBV6-7 and TRBJ1-6, with D unclear. TRBV6-7 is classed as an ORF, of uncertain function. V was pared by 0 bases and J by 11 bases, with 11 bases between. CDR3 length: 14 residues. For the CDR3, the DNA is TGTGCCAGCAGTTACTCGGTTAGTCCCGCACCCCTCCACTTT. This gives the protein CASSYSVSPAPLHF.

The chain links TRBV24-1 to TRBJ1-1; D is perhaps TRBD1 (6 bases). CDR3 length: 15 amino acids. Trimming removed 3 bases at V and 4 bases at J, with 14 bases between. CDR1 is KGHDR and CDR2 is SFDVKD in the germline V gene. CDR3 sequence (DNA): TGTGCCACCAGTGATAATAGTAGGGGGAGCACTGAAGCTTTCTTT. As protein: CATSDNSRGSTEAFF.

This clone has a single count. The rearrangement joins TRBV27 to TRBJ1-2, with TRBD1 identical over 7 bases. The germline gives CDR1 MNHEY, CDR2 SMNVEV (reference sequence). Trimming removed 1 base from V and 9 bases from J; junction bases left unmatched: 5. The CDR3 runs to 13 residues. This CDR3 reads CASSLWGTDRYTF. The CDR3 DNA reads TGTGCCAGCAGTTTATGGGGGACAGACCGCTACACCTTC.

The V gene is TRBV19, the J gene TRBJ1-5; maybe TRBD1 (5 bases). V lost 5 bases and J lost 5, with 16 bases in between. The CDR3 contains 15 residues. CDR1 and CDR2 from the germline V gene are LNHDA and SQIVND (reference sequence). In nucleotides, the CDR3 is TGTGCCAGTAGTCCTCGGATTTTAGGGGATCAGCCCCAGCATTTT. This gives the protein CASSPRILGDQPQHF.